This T cell receptor beta chain was observed in a study of shared clonotypes between healthy human individuals. Turning to the study itself: Per donor, three plates held CD4 naive cells, three held CD4 memory, two held CD8 naive and one held CD8 memory.

Caucasian adults residing in Nashville, Tennessee made up all the donors. The authors split each subset's genomic DNA evenly across several immunoSEQ plates. Sequencing used immunoSEQ multiplex PCR; TCRdb keeps in-frame clones, though not all of them. Found here are around 690,000 clones, 80% to 95% of them singletons; the top ten hold 34%. Trimming took 6 bases from V and 3 from J; bases not matched to a gene: 7. The CDR3 is 14 residues long. CDR1 and CDR2 (germline): MDHEN, SYDVKM. The clonotype comes from a man between 18 and 29 years old in good health. Some clones in this sample may be carry-over from other donors' samples. The specimen sequenced was memory CD8+ T cells from PBMCs. Subset noted: CD45RO+ cells pooled with CCR7-negative TemRA cells. The J gene is TRBJ1-2, the V gene TRBV28; 7 bases fit TRBD1. The CDR3 DNA follows: TGTGCCAGCAGACTCACAGGGGAGGACTATGGCTACACCTTC. Translation gives CASRLTGEDYGYTF.